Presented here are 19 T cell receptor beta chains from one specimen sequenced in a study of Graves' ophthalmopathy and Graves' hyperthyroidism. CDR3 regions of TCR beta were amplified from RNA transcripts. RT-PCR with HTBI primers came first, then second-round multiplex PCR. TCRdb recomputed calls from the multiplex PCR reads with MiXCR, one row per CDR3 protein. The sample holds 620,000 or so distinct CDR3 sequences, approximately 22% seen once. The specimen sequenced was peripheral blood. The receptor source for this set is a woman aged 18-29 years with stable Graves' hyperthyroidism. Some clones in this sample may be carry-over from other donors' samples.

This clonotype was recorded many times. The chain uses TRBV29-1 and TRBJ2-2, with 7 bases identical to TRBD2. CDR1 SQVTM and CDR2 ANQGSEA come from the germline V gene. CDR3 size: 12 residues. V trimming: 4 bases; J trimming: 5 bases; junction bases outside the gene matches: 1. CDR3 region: CSVVRETGELFF. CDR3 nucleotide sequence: TGCAGCGTTGTGCGGGAGACCGGGGAGCTGTTTTTT.

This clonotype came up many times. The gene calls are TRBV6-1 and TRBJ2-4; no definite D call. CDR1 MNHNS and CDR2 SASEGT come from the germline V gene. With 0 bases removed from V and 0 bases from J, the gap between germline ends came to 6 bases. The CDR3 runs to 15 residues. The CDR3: CASSEAPVAKNIQYF. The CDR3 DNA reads TGTGCCAGCAGTGAAGCCCCCGTAGCCAAAAACATTCAGTACTTC.

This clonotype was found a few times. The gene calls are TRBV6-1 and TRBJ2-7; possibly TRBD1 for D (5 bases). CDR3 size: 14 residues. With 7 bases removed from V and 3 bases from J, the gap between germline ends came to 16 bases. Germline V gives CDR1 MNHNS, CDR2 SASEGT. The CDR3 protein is CASTPGYGFYEQYF. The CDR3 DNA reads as TGTGCCAGCACTCCAGGGTATGGGTTCTACGAGCAGTACTTC.

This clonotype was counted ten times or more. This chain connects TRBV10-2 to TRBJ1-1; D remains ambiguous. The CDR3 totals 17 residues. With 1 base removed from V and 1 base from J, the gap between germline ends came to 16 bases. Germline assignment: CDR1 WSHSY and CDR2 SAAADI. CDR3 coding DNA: TGCGCCAGCAGTGAGTTTTTCTTCCCGGTTTCGAACACTGAAGCTTTCTTT. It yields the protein CASSEFFFPVSNTEAFF.

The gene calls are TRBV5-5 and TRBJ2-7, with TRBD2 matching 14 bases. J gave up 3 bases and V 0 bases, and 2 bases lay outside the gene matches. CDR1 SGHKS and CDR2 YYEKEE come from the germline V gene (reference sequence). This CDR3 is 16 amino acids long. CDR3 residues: CASSLGLAGGIYEQYF. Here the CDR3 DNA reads TGTGCCAGCAGCTTGGGACTAGCGGGAGGGATCTACGAGCAGTACTTC.

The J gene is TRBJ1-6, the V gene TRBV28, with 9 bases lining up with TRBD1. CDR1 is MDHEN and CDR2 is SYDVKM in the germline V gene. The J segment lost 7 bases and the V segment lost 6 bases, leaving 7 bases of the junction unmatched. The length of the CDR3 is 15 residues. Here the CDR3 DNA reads TGTGCCAGCAGACCTGGGGACAGGGAGAATTCACCCCTCCACTTT. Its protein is CASRPGDRENSPLHF.

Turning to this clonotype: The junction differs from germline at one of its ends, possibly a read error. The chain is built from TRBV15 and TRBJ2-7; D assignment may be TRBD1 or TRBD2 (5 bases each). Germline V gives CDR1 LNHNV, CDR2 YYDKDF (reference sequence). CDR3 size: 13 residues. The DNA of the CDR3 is TGTGCCACTAGCACTGAGGGACCCTACGAGCAGTACTTC. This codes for CATSTEGPYEQYF.

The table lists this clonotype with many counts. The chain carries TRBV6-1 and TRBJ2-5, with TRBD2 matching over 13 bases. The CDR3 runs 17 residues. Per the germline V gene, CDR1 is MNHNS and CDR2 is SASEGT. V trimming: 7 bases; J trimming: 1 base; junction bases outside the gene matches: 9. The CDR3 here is CASTWTSGRSGQETQYF. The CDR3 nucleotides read TGTGCCAGCACCTGGACTAGCGGGAGAAGTGGCCAAGAGACCCAGTACTTC.

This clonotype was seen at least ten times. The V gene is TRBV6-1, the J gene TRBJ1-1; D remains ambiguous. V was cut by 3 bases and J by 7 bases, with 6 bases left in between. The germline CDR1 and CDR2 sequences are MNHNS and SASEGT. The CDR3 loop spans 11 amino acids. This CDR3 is CASSEAVEAFF. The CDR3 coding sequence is TGTGCCAGCAGTGAGGCAGTTGAAGCTTTCTTT.

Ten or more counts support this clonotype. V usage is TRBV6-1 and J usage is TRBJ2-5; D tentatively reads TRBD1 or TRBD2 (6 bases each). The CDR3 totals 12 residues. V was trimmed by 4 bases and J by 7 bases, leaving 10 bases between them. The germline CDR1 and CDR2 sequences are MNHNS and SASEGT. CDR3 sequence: CASSVGGGTQYF. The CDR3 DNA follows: TGTGCCAGCAGTGTAGGAGGGGGGACCCAGTACTTC.

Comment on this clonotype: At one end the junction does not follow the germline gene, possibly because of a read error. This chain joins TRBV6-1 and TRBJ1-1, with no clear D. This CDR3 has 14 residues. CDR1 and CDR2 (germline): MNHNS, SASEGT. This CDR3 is CASSPYRVNTEAFF. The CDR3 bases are TGTGCCAGCAGCCCCTATAGAGTCAACACTGAGGCTTTCTTT.

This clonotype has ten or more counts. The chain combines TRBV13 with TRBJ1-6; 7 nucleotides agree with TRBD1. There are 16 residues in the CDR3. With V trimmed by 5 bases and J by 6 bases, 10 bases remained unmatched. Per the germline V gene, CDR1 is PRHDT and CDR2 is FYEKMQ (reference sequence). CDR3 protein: CASSRGGTATNSPLHF. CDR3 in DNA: TGTGCCAGCAGCCGAGGGGGGACAGCAACTAATTCACCCCTCCACTTT.

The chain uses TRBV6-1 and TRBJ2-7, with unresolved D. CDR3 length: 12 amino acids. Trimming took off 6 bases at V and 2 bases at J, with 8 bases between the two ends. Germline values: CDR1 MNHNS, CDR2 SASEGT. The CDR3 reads CASRPRAYEQYF. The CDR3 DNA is TGTGCCAGCAGGCCGAGAGCCTACGAGCAGTACTTC.

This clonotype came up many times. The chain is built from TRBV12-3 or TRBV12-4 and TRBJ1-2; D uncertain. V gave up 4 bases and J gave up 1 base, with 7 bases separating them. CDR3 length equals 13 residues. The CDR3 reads CASSSQFNYGYTF. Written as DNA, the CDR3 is TGTGCCAGCAGTTCCCAATTTAACTATGGCTACACCTTC.

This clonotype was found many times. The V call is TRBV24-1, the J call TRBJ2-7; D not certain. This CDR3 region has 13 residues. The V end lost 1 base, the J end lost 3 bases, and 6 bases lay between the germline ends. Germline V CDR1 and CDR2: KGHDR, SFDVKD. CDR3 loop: CATSDFYHYEQYF. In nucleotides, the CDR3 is TGTGCCACCAGTGATTTCTATCACTACGAGCAGTACTTC.

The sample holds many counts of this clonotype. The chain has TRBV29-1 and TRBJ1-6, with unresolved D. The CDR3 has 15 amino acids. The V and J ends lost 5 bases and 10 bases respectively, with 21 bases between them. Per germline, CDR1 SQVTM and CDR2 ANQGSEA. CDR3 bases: TGCAGCGTTCTGGAGAGCAACAGAGAAGGGTCACCCCTCCACTTT. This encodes CSVLESNREGSPLHF.

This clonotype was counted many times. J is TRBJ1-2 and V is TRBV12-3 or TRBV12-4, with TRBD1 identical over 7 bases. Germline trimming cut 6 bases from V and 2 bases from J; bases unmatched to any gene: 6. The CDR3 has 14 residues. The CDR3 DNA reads TGTGCCAGCAGCCTCGGGACAGTAAACTATGGCTACACCTTC. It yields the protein CASSLGTVNYGYTF.

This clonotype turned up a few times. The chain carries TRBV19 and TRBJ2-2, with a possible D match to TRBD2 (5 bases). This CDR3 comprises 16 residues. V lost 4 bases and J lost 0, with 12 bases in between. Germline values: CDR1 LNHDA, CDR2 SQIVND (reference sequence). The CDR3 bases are TGTGCCAGTAGTACATTCGGGATCGCGAACACCGGGGAGCTGTTTTTT. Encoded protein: CASSTFGIANTGELFF.

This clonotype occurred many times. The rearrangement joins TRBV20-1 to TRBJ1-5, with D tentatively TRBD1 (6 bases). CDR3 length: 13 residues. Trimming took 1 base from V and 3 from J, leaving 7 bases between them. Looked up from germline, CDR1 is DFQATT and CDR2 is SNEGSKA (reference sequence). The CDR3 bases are TGCAGTGCTAGAGGGACAGACAATCAGCCCCAGCATTTT. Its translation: CSARGTDNQPQHF.